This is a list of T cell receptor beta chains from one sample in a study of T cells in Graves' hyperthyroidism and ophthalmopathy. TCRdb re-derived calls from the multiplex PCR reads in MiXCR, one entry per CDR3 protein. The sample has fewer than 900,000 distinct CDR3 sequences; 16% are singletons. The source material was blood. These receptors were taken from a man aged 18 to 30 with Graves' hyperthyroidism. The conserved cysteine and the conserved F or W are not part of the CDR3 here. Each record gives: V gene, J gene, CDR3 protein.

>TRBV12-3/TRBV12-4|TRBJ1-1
ASSFRGVEAF
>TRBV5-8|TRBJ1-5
ASSLKVVLGVYQPQH
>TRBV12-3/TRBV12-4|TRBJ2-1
ASSPRRDEF
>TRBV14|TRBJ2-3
ASSQVKTGDTQY
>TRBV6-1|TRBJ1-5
ASDREPNSNQPQH
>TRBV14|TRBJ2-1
ASSQVTWTLAGVHNEQF
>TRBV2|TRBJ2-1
ASSADGIGGNEQF
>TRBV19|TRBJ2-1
ASTPWWGNEQF
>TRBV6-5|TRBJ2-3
ASSYYSGRAGDTQY
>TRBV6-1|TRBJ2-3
ASTPDWARTDTQY
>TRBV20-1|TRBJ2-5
SARGDSGKETQY
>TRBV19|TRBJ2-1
GRGTSGRQGAYNEQF
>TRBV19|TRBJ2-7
ASSALDFPYEQY
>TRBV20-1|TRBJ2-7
SAGPTSGSSYEQY
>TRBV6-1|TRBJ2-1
ASSQGAIYNEQF
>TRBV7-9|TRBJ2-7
ASSLVAWTALGYEQY
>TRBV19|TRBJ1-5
ASTSGGKLVTQPQH
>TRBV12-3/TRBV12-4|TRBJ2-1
ASTRDGINNEQF
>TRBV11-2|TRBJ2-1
ASSLGGYGNEQF
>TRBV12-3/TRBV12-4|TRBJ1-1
ASSTGGSGAEAF
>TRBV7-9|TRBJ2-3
ASSSPWLGTGTDTQY
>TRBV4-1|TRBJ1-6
ASSQDHLTGHNSPLH
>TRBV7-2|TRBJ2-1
ARSLAPSYLSTFVSQF
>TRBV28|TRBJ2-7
ASNPQDQAYEQY
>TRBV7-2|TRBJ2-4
ASSGSGTRRNIQY
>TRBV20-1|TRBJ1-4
SVPGTGVSEKLF
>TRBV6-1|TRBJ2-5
ASTEDGGYEETQY
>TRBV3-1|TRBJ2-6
ASSLGLAGYSGANVLT
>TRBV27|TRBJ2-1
ASSLSMGDSWNEQF
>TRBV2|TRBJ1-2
ASSPDRGSYGYT
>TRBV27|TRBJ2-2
ASRKYGRGTEGTGELF
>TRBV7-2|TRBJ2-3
ASSVRDSRTDTQY
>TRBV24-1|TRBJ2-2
ATSDQSIGANTGELF
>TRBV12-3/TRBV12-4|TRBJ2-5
ASSLVGIPYQETQY
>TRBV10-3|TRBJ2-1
AISEPGRGWNEQF
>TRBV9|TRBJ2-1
ASSLNSGTDEQF
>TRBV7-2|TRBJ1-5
ASTLPGAGQPQH